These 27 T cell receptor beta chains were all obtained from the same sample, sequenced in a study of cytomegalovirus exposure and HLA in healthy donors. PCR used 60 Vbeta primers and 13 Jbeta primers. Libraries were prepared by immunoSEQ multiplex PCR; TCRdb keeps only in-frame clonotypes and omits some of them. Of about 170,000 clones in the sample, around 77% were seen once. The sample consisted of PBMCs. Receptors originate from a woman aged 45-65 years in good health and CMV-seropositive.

The CDR3 coding sequence is TGTGCCAGTATTGCAGGGGCCTACACTGAAGCTTTCTTT. Translation: CASIAGAYTEAFF. V gene TRBV19 combines with J gene TRBJ1-1; a possible D gene is TRBD1 (6 bases). Germline loops: CDR1 LNHDA, CDR2 SQIVND (reference sequence). The V and J ends lost 7 bases and 3 bases respectively, with 12 bases between them. The CDR3 runs to 13 residues.

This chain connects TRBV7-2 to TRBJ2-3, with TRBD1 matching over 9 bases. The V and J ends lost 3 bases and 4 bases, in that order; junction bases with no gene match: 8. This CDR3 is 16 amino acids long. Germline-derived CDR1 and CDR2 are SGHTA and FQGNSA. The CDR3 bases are TGTGCCAGCAGCTTCCCGGGACAGGGAGGGGCAGATACGCAGTATTTT. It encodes CASSFPGQGGADTQYF. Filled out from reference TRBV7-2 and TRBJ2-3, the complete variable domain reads GAGVSQSPSNKVTEKGKDVELRCDPISGHTALYWYRQSLGQGLEFLIYFQGNSAPDKSGLPSDRFSAERTGGSVSTLTIQRTQQEDSAVYLCASSFPGQGGADTQYFGPGTRLTVL.

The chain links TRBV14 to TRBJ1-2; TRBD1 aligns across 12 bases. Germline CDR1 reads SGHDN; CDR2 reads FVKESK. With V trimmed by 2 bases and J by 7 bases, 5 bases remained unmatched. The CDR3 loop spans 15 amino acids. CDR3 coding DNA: TGTGCCAGCAGCCAAAAGGGACAGGGGGCGTTTGGCTACACCTTC. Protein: CASSQKGQGAFGYTF.

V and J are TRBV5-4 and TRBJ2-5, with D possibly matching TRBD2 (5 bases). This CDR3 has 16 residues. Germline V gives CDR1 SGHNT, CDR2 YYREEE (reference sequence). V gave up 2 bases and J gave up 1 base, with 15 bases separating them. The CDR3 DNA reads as TGTGCCAGCAGCTTCCGTCGGGGTATCAGCCAAGAGACCCAGTACTTC. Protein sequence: CASSFRRGISQETQYF. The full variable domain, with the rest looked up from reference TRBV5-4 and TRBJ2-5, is ETGVTQSPTHLIKTRGQQVTLRCSSQSGHNTVSWYQQALGQGPQFIFQYYREEENGRGNFPPRFSGLQFPNYSSELNVNALELDDSALYLCASSFRRGISQETQYFGPGTRLLVL.

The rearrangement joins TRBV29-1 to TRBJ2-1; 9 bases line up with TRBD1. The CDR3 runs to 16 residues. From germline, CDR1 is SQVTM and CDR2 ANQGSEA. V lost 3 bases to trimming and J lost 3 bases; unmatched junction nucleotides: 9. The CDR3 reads CSVDKPGQGVYNEQFF. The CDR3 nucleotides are TGCAGCGTTGACAAACCGGGACAGGGAGTCTACAATGAGCAGTTCTTC.

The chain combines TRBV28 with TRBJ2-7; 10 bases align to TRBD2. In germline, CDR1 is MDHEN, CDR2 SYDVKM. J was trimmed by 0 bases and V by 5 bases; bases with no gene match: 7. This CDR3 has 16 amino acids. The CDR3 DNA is TGTGCCAGCAGTCCACCGGGACTAGCGAGCTCCTACGAGCAGTACTTC. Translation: CASSPPGLASSYEQYF.

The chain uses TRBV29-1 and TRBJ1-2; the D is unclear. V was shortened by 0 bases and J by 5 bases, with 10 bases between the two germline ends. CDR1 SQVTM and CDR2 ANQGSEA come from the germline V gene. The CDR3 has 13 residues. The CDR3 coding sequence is TGCAGCGTTGAAGACACATATTATTATGGCTACACCTTC. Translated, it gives CSVEDTYYYGYTF.

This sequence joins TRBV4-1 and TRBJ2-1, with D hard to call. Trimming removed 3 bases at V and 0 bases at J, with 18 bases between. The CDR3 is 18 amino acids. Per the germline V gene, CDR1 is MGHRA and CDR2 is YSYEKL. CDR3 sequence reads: CASSQRLSVLLSYNEQFF. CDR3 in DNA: TGCGCCAGCAGCCAGCGGCTTTCAGTCCTCCTCTCCTACAATGAGCAGTTCTTC.

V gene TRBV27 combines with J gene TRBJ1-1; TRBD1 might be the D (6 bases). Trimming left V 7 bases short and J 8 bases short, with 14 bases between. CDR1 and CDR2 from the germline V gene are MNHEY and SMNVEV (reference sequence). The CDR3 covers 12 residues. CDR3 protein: CASILWGGEAFF. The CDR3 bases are TGTGCCAGCATTCTATGGGGGGGCGAAGCTTTCTTT.

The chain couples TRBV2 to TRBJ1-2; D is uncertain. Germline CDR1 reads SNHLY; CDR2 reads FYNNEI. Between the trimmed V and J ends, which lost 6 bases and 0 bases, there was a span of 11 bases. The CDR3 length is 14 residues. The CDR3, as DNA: TGTGCCAGCAGATTCTCGCCGGCTAACTATGGCTACACCTTC. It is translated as CASRFSPANYGYTF.

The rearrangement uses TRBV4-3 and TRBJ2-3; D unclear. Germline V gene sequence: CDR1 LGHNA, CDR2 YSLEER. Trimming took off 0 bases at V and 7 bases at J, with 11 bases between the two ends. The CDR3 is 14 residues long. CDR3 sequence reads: CASSQDIALNTQYF. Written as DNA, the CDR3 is TGCGCCAGCAGCCAAGATATTGCCCTAAATACGCAGTATTTT.

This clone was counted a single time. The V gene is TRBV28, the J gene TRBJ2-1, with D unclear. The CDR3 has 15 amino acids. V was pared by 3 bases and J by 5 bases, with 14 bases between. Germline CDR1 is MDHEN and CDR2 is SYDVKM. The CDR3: CASSFGLTKNNEQFF. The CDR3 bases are TGTGCCAGCAGTTTCGGCCTAACTAAAAACAATGAGCAGTTCTTC. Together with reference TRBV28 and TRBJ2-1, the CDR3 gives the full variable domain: DVKVTQSSRYLVKRTGEKVFLECVQDMDHENMFWYRQDPGLGLRLIYFSYDVKMKEKGDIPEGYSVSREKKERFSLILESASTNQTSMYLCASSFGLTKNNEQFFGPGTRLTVL.

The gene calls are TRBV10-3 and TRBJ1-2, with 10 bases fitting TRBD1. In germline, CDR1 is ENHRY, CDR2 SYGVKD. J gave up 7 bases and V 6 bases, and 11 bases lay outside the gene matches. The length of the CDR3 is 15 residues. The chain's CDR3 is CAIRPPGQGTGGYTF. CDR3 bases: TGTGCCATCAGGCCCCCGGGACAGGGGACGGGTGGCTACACCTTC.

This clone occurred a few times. The CDR3 loop is CSGGGRGETQYF. CDR3 DNA: TGCAGCGGGGGGGGGCGCGGAGAGACCCAGTACTTC. V and J are TRBV29-1 and TRBJ2-5, with D tentatively TRBD2 (7 bases). Trimming removed 7 bases from V and 4 bases from J, with 13 bases in between. This CDR3 spans 12 amino acids. Germline V gene sequence: CDR1 SQVTM, CDR2 ANQGSEA. Complete variable domain (other parts from reference TRBV29-1 and TRBJ2-5): SAVISQKPSRDICQRGTSLTIQCQVDSQVTMMFWYRQQPGQSLTLIATANQGSEATYESGFVIDKFPISRPNLTFSTLTVSNMSPEDSSIYLCSGGGRGETQYFGPGTRLLVL.

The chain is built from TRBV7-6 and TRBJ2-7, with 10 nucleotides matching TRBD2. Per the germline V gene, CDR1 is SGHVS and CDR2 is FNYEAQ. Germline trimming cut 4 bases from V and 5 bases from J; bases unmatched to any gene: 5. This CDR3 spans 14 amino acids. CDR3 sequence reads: CASSSGLALHEQYF. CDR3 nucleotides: TGTGCCAGCAGCTCGGGACTAGCGTTACACGAGCAGTACTTC.

The CDR3 reads CASSSPGTSGSYNEQFF. Written as DNA, the CDR3 is TGTGCCAGCAGCTCACCTGGGACTAGCGGCTCCTACAATGAGCAGTTCTTC. The gene calls are TRBV7-9 and TRBJ2-1, with 11 positions matching TRBD2. J lost 0 bases, V lost 4 bases, and 5 bases had no gene match. Germline assignment: CDR1 SEHNR and CDR2 FQNEAQ (reference sequence). The CDR3 loop spans 17 amino acids.

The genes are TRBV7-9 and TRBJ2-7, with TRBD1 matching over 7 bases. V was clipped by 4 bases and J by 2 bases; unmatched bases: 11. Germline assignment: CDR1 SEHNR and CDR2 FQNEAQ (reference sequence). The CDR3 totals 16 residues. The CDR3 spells CASSSLPPTGPYEQYF. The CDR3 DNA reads TGTGCCAGCAGCTCGCTCCCGCCGACAGGGCCCTACGAGCAGTACTTC.

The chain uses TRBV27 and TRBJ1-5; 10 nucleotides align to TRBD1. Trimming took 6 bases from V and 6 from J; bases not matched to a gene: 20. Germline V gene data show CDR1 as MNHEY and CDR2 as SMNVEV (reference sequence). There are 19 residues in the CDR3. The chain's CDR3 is CASSRILGAGTGASQPQHF. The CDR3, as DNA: TGTGCCAGCAGCCGGATACTAGGCGCCGGGACAGGGGCTAGTCAGCCCCAGCATTTT.

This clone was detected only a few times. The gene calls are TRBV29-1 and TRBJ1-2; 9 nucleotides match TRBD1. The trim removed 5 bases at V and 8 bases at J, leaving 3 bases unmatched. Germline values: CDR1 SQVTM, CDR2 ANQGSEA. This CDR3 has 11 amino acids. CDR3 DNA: TGCAGCGTTACGGACAGGGGAGGCTACACCTTC. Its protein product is CSVTDRGGYTF.

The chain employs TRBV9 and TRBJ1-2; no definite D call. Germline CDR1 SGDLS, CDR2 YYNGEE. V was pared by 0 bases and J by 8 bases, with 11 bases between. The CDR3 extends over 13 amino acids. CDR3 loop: CASSVEWSSGYTF. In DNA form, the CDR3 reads TGTGCCAGCAGCGTAGAGTGGAGTTCGGGCTACACCTTC.

The CDR3 reads CASSVGLLYEQYF. The CDR3 DNA reads as TGTGCCAGCAGTGTTGGACTTCTCTACGAGCAGTACTTC. The V and J genes are TRBV27 and TRBJ2-7, with D maybe TRBD2 (5 bases). The CDR3 loop spans 13 amino acids. V lost 5 bases and J lost 3, with 11 bases in between. Germline V gene sequence: CDR1 MNHEY, CDR2 SMNVEV (reference sequence).

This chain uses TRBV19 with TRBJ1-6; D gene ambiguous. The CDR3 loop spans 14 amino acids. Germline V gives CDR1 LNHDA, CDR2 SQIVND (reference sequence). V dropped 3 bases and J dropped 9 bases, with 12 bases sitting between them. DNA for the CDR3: TGTGCCAGTAGTATCGGGAGGGTGATTTCACCCCTCCACTTT. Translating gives CASSIGRVISPLHF.

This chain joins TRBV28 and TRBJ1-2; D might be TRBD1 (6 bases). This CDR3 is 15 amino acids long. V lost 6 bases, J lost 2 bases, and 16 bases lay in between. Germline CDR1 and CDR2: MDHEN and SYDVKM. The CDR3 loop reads CASSSPAGGNYGYTF. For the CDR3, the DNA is TGTGCCAGCAGCTCCCCGGCGGGGGGCAACTATGGCTACACCTTC.

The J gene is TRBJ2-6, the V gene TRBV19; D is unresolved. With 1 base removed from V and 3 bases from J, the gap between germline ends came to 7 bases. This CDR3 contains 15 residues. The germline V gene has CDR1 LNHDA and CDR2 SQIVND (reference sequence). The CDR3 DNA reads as TGTGCCAGTAGTATAGGACCAGGTGGGGCCAACGTCCTGACTTTC. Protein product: CASSIGPGGANVLTF.

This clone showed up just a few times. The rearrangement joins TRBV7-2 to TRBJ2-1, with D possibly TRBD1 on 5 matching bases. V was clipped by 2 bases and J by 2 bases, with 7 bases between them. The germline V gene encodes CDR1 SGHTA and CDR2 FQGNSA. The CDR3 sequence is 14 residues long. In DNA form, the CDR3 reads TGTGCCAGCAGCTTACGACAGACCTACAATGAGCAGTTCTTC. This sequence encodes CASSLRQTYNEQFF.

CDR3 loop: CASSGGTGYEQYF. CDR3 DNA sequence: TGTGCCAGCAGCGGCGGGACAGGGTACGAGCAGTACTTC. This chain links TRBV4-2 with TRBJ2-7; 9 bases line up with TRBD1. Germline CDR1 LGHNA, CDR2 YNFKEQ. CDR3 size: 13 residues. The ends lost 5 bases at V and 4 bases at J; junction bases unmatched: 3.

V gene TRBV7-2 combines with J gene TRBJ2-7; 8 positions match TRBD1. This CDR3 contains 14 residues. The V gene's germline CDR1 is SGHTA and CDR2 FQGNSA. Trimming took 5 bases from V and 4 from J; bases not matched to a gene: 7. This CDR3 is CASSPRTGPYEQYF. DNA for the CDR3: TGTGCCAGCAGCCCACGGACAGGGCCGTACGAGCAGTACTTC.